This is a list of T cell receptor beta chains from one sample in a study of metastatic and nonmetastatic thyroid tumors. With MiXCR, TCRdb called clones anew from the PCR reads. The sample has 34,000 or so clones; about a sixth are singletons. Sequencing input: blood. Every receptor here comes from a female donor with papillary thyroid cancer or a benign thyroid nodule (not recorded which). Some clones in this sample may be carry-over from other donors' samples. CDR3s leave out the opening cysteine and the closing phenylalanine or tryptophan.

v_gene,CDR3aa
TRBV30,AWTRLAGGVTDTQY
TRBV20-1,SASTLRGSDTQY
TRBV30,AWSVGQGHSPLH
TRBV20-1,SERGTGDVGGYT
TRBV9,ASSGSGLAGDNEQF
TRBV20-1,SARGGGLAGADTQY
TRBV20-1,SASRLAGASENNEQF
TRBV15,ATSRSFNQPQH
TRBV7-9,ASSSGGQPLGNTIY
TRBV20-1,SAAGGRTSGRVNEQF
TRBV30,AWGLGPEGTQY
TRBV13,ASSSGSYGYT
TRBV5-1,ASSVRQGGPGELF
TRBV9,ASSGDLTGTYGYT
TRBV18,ASSPNSENYGYT
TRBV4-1,ASHPGGRLNTEAF
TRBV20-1,SASLHSTGKLF
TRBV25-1,ASSDSHWEGTDGYT
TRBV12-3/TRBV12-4,AGKQWTYEQY
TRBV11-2,ASSPTVAGYT
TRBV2,AIRTTGFPNYEQY
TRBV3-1,ASSQQPGWRDRSSYNEQF
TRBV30,AWSFGNYGYT
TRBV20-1,SAEGGLAGVRQF
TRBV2,ASRQGAVRGYGYT
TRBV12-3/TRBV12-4,ASSFSYTEAF
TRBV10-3,AISVKTRYEQY
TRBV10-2,ASSGGGGTSFVQETQY
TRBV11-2,ASSLGGGSSPLH
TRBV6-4,ASSELAGAGEQY
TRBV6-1,ASRRTGEEAF
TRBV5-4,ASSLGREGPYEQY
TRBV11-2,ASSELSSTEAF
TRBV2,ATRRIPSDGELF
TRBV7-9,ASRAKTGSGETQY
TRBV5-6,ASSSYTDTQY
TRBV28,ASSSAYSGTTGELF
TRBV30,AWSRTGGPRYEQY
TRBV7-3,ASSALTGVHEQF
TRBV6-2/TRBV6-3,ASSYRGRSPLH